Here is one TCR beta chain with its context. The antigen remains unidentified. J was trimmed by 9 bases and V by 7 bases; bases with no gene match: 3. The CDR3 is 11 residues long. Per the germline V gene, CDR1 is MNHEY and CDR2 is SMNVEV (reference sequence). The PCR had 60 Vbeta and 13 Jbeta primers. Measured with immunoSEQ multiplex PCR; TCRdb has only the in-frame clones, and not every one. The sample consists of 120,000 to 150,000 clones, around 81% of them appearing once. The entry originates in a study of cytomegalovirus exposure and HLA in healthy donors. Study observations and caveats: Cytomegalovirus association was assigned to 150 to 200 TCR beta chains.

The chain is built from TRBV27 and TRBJ1-5, with 7 bases aligning to TRBD1. Sequencing was done on a sample of PBMCs. The clonotype was recovered from a man between 35 and 55 years old in good health and CMV-seropositive. DNA for the CDR3: TGTGCCAGCACCTCAGGGGGGCCCCAGCATTTT. Translating gives CASTSGGPQHF.